Below are 17 T cell receptor beta chains sequenced from a single sample in a study of beta chain features in type 1 diabetes. Study conclusions and caveats: Shortening of TCRB CDR3s, moderate but significant, appeared in all four CD4+ subsets of Type 1 diabetes patients.

Their antigens remain unidentified. What was sequenced were expressed TCRB transcripts, since all of the isolated RNA had been reverse transcribed. The assay was immunoSEQ multiplex PCR, and TCRdb's table has in-frame clones only and misses some. The sample has 150,000 to 200,000 clones; under 9.5% are singletons. Material for sequencing was central memory CD4+ T cells from blood. These receptors came from a man aged 18 to 30 with type 1 diabetes.

This clone has a handful of counts. V usage is TRBV19 and J usage is TRBJ1-2; a possible D gene is TRBD1 (6 bases). Germline loops: CDR1 LNHDA, CDR2 SQIVND (reference sequence). Trimming removed 5 bases at V and 4 bases at J, with 8 bases between. The CDR3 has 12 residues. The CDR3 reads CASSLTGYGYTF. The CDR3 DNA reads as TGTGCCAGTAGTTTGACAGGCTATGGCTACACCTTC.

This clone was observed a few times. V is TRBV4-3 and J is TRBJ2-3; D gene ambiguous. CDR1 and CDR2 from the germline V gene are LGHNA and YSLEER. Trimming took off 1 base at V and 2 bases at J, with 7 bases between the two ends. This CDR3 has 14 amino acids. CDR3 nucleotides: TGCGCCAGCAGCCAAGCGGTTACCACAGATACGCAGTATTTT. Translation: CASSQAVTTDTQYF.

The V call is TRBV28, the J call TRBJ2-1; D possibly corresponds to TRBD2 (8 bases). This CDR3 spans 15 amino acids. CDR1 MDHEN and CDR2 SYDVKM come from the germline V gene. V was shortened by 5 bases and J by 6 bases, with 17 bases between the two germline ends. CDR3 bases: TGTGCCAGCAGTGGAGGGGGCGGGAGGCGCAATGAGCAGTTCTTC. It yields the protein CASSGGGGRRNEQFF. Full variable domain (remainder filled in from reference TRBV28 and TRBJ2-1): DVKVTQSSRYLVKRTGEKVFLECVQDMDHENMFWYRQDPGLGLRLIYFSYDVKMKEKGDIPEGYSVSREKKERFSLILESASTNQTSMYLCASSGGGGRRNEQFFGPGTRLTVL.

This chain connects TRBV2 to TRBJ2-7; 9 bases fit TRBD1. Germline CDR1 is SNHLY and CDR2 is FYNNEI. The CDR3 is 15 residues long. V shed 7 bases, J shed 4 bases, and the junction held 11 bases outside the gene matches. CDR3 region: CASTSTTGGLYEQYF. The DNA for the CDR3 is TGTGCCAGCACTTCCACGACAGGGGGATTGTACGAGCAGTACTTC. Full variable domain (outside the CDR3, taken from reference TRBV2 and TRBJ2-7): EPEVTQTPSHQVTQMGQEVILRCVPISNHLYFYWYRQILGQKVEFLVSFYNNEISEKSEIFDDQFSVERPDGSNFTLKIRSTKLEDSAMYFCASTSTTGGLYEQYFGPGTRLTVT.

This sequence joins TRBV27 and TRBJ1-1, with TRBD1 matching over 9 bases. The CDR3 sequence is 15 residues long. CDR1 and CDR2 (germline): MNHEY, SMNVEV (reference sequence). V lost 7 bases, J lost 0 bases, and 6 bases stayed unmatched. The DNA of the CDR3 is TGTGCCAGCAAGGGGACAGGGATTCTGAACACTGAAGCTTTCTTT. Translating gives CASKGTGILNTEAFF.

This clone was observed a handful of times. This CDR3 reads CASQRTSPGWEQFF. Here the CDR3 DNA reads TGTGCCAGCCAAAGGACTAGTCCAGGGTGGGAGCAGTTCTTC. The chain recombines TRBV6-5 with TRBJ2-1, with 7 bases lining up with TRBD2. V was pared by 8 bases and J by 10 bases, with 14 bases of the junction left unmatched. This CDR3 contains 14 residues. Germline lookup yields CDR1 MNHEY and CDR2 SVGAGI.

The sample holds a few counts of this clone. The gene calls are TRBV5-1 and TRBJ1-4; D not resolved. Germline V gives CDR1 SGHRS, CDR2 YFSETQ. V lost 0 bases to trimming and J lost 5 bases, with 8 bases between them. The length of the CDR3 is 14 residues. Here the CDR3 DNA reads TGCGCCAGCAGCTTGGACAGCGGGAATGAAAAACTGTTTTTT. This translates into CASSLDSGNEKLFF.

The sample holds a few counts of this clone. This chain uses TRBV2 with TRBJ1-1; no definite D call. The CDR3 loop spans 13 amino acids. Trimming left V 2 bases short and J 1 base short, with 5 bases between. Germline V gene sequence: CDR1 SNHLY, CDR2 FYNNEI. The CDR3 here is CASSESGNTEAFF. CDR3 sequence (DNA): TGTGCCAGCAGTGAATCCGGGAACACTGAAGCTTTCTTT.

The chain carries TRBV28 and TRBJ2-4; the match to TRBD1 covers 9 bases. The CDR3 runs 17 residues. Trimming took 6 bases from V and 3 from J; bases not matched to a gene: 12. The germline CDR1 and CDR2 sequences are MDHEN and SYDVKM. This CDR3 is CASSPNPGQGGKNIQYF. DNA for the CDR3: TGTGCCAGCAGCCCCAACCCGGGACAGGGCGGCAAAAACATTCAGTACTTC.

This clone was seen a handful of times. V and J are TRBV9 and TRBJ2-1; no clear D gene. Germline V gene sequence: CDR1 SGDLS, CDR2 YYNGEE. The CDR3 extends over 15 amino acids. Deletions cut 3 bases from V and 0 bases from J, with 10 bases between. The CDR3 DNA is TGTGCCAGCAGCGCGCAGGTAAGCTCCTACAATGAGCAGTTCTTC. Its translation: CASSAQVSSYNEQFF.

This clone came up a few times. The chain carries TRBV7-6 and TRBJ2-7; no clear D. With 1 base removed from V and 1 base from J, the gap between germline ends came to 11 bases. The CDR3 covers 15 residues. The germline gives CDR1 SGHVS, CDR2 FNYEAQ. CDR3 protein: CASSLGNSRSYEQYF. The CDR3 DNA reads as TGTGCCAGCAGCTTAGGTAACAGCCGTTCCTACGAGCAGTACTTC.

CDR3 protein: CASSFEGTNQFF. The CDR3 coding sequence is TGTGCCAGCAGTTTCGAAGGGACTAACCAGTTCTTC. The chain has TRBV7-2 and TRBJ2-1; 7 bases line up with TRBD2. Trimming took 6 bases from V and 13 from J; bases not matched to a gene: 9. Germline-derived CDR1 and CDR2 are SGHTA and FQGNSA. This CDR3 is built from 12 residues.

This clone was observed a handful of times. The V call is TRBV29-1, the J call TRBJ1-1; TRBD1 might be the D (5 bases). CDR3 length: 14 amino acids. Germline CDR1 is SQVTM and CDR2 is ANQGSEA. V shed 2 bases and J shed 1 base, with 11 bases lying between them. CDR3: CSVERRGGNTEAFF. The CDR3 nucleotides are TGCAGCGTTGAAAGGAGGGGTGGGAACACTGAAGCTTTCTTT.

There are a few counts of this clone. CDR3 loop: CASSVTGNKLFF. As DNA, the CDR3 is TGTGCCAGCAGCGTAACAGGGAACAAACTGTTTTTT. This chain links TRBV2 with TRBJ1-4, with D maybe TRBD1 (6 bases). The CDR3 spans 12 residues. Trimming took 6 bases from V and 11 from J, leaving 13 bases between them. Germline V gene data show CDR1 as SNHLY and CDR2 as FYNNEI.

This clone has just a few counts. This sequence joins TRBV7-2 and TRBJ2-3; 11 positions agree with TRBD2. The ends lost 5 bases at V and 4 bases at J; junction bases unmatched: 5. This CDR3 comprises 15 residues. Germline assignment: CDR1 SGHTA and CDR2 FQGNSA. Here the CDR3 reads CASSVSGGAADTQYF. CDR3 nucleotides: TGTGCCAGCAGCGTTAGCGGGGGGGCAGCAGATACGCAGTATTTT.

This clone was counted a few times. CDR3 in DNA: TGTGCCAGCACCCGGACTGTAAACACTGAAGCTTTCTTT. This gives the protein CASTRTVNTEAFF. The chain uses TRBV7-2 and TRBJ1-1; D is unclear. The CDR3 totals 13 residues. The V gene lost 7 bases and the J gene lost 2 bases, with 11 bases spanning the gap. Per the germline V gene, CDR1 is SGHTA and CDR2 is FQGNSA. The full variable domain, rest sourced from reference TRBV7-2 and TRBJ1-1, is GAGVSQSPSNKVTEKGKDVELRCDPISGHTALYWYRQSLGQGLEFLIYFQGNSAPDKSGLPSDRFSAERTGGSVSTLTIQRTQQEDSAVYLCASTRTVNTEAFFGQGTRLTVV.

This clone has a handful of counts. The V and J genes are TRBV9 and TRBJ2-2; 9 bases line up with TRBD2. This CDR3 region has 16 residues. The germline V gene encodes CDR1 SGDLS and CDR2 YYNGEE. V lost 3 bases, J lost 3 bases, and 6 bases stayed unmatched. The CDR3 DNA reads as TGTGCCAGCAGCGGACTAGCGGAGATCCACACCGGGGAGCTGTTTTTT. It encodes CASSGLAEIHTGELFF.